This note documents a single TCR beta chain sequence. Its recognized antigen is unknown. Base qualities are not recorded, but no much larger clone differs from it by a single base. This sample is part of a study of cytomegalovirus exposure and HLA in healthy donors (dated by TCRdb to the late 2010s). About the full investigation: In an earlier analysis of about 560 of the donors, 276 Gb of sequence data and 95 million to 130 million unique TCR beta sequences from about 180 million T cells were reported. In addition to the first cohort of 500 to 850 subjects, a separate validation cohort of 100 to 150 different subjects was used. The study combined high-throughput TCR immunosequencing, statistical association of individual TCRs with disease status, and machine learning to predict cytomegalovirus infection status. Class I and class II HLA loci were covered by the typing at four-digit resolution. In a later genetic analysis, genome-wide SNP genotypes for about 60% of the 666 donors were used, and that subset was treated as a discovery cohort. An early release covering 500 to 750 HLA-typed donors comprised about 300 gigabases of sequencing data and approximately 85 million unique TCR sequences. Among several hundred genotyped donors of the cohort, an average of roughly 230,000 unique TCR beta nucleotide sequences was sequenced per donor, of which approximately 19% were non-productive. The later analysis used no new phenotypic data to find candidate immune exposures, relying instead on TCR beta sequences and their occurrence across donors. Four or five DR-DQ haplotypes were handled as single units for association and clustering, since linkage in the cohort was strong. The genetic ancestry cluster associated with self-reported Caucasian donors included approximately 85% of the 300 to 400 genotyped donors. The study aimed to test whether cataloging public T cell receptors could reveal signatures of past pathogen exposure. Typing coverage varied by locus: about 620-630 donors for A, B, C, DRB1 and DQB1; roughly 560 for DQA1; around 570 for DPA1; approximately 490 for DPB1. Using immunosequencing, the study profiled T cell repertoires from about 610 subjects and related those repertoires to cytomegalovirus serostatus. Donor age, sex, ethnicity and CMV serostatus were collected together with the repertoire data. In a later analysis, previously published TCR beta repertoires from 666 donors were re-analyzed and high-resolution HLA genotyping was added so that TCR occurrence patterns could be studied. Every discovery cohort repertoire had been produced on one sequencing platform. An earlier analysis of about 600 of the donors used high-throughput TCR beta sequencing to judge whether each TCR beta V gene segment behaved as functional or pseudogenic. On the study overall, not on this receptor specifically: Because counts were too low, roughly 17 rarely observed V segments, including chromosome 9 orphons, were left out of the earlier analysis of 587 of the donors. Most TCR sequences were seen in very few donors, while some public TCRs were found in many individuals. A few of the identified cytomegalovirus-associated TCR beta chains were confirmed in vitro to be specific for cytomegalovirus antigens. According to a later analysis, parvovirus B19, influenza, CMV and Epstein-Barr virus appeared linked to several top co-occurrence clusters. A later genetic analysis associated a missense DCLRE1C variant with V-gene and J-gene trimming of TCR beta chains, and an independent cohort replicated the association. Most CMV-associated TCR beta chains appeared to be HLA-restricted in a later analysis, and the HLA associations seemed to be driven largely by CMV exposure. Cytomegalovirus status was reported to be diagnosed by the classifier with high specificity and sensitivity in both the original and validation cohorts. According to a later analysis, TCR association rates differed among HLA loci, with DRB1 alleles showing the most associated TCRs and HLA-C alleles showing the fewest. Only TCR beta chains were sequenced in this cohort, and the absence of alpha or paired-chain data limited detectable features. Broadly in line with IMGT annotations, most TCR beta V segments showed up in productive rearrangements about 87% or about 30% of the time in an earlier analysis of approximately 640 of the donors. A later genetic analysis reported fewer N-insertions in productive TCRs among donors in an Asian-associated ancestry cluster than the roughly 720-donor mean. For the cohort, immune exposure information was limited to CMV serostatus. Correlated functional status among segregating V segments might reflect linkage disequilibrium, but an unknown experimental factor could not be ruled out. Sequencing depth was assumed to be roughly uniform across donors in the presence/absence analyses, though that assumption may not hold. Because some donors lacked HLA typing at each locus, the association tests relied only on the typed subset. A further reported finding was that TCR beta sequences accurately predicted the HLA-A and HLA-B alleles for most subjects in the first cohort. Some IMGT-functional V segments, including TRBV6-2 and TRBV6-3, could not be told apart with the 87-base-pair reads, so those segments were excluded. The authors suggested that the approach could potentially be extended to other disease states and immunological phenotypes. Specific HLA alleles were associated with around 18,000 TCR beta sequences at a false discovery rate of 0.05 in a later analysis. A cluster of highly shared sequence variants was judged likely to represent a technical artifact of the sequencing pipeline. Compared with equally common non-associated chains, HLA-associated TCR beta chains in a later analysis were more clonally expanded and had lower generation probabilities. The study gave a list of 150 to 200 TCR beta chains associated with cytomegalovirus. Assigning TCR associations to individual alleles was difficult when HLA alleles, especially DR and DQ, strongly co-occurred.

The cohort consisted of 666 healthy bone marrow donors. All cohort members were sampled while nominally healthy, although unrecorded immune exposures were likely present. The donor tested CMV seropositive and was one of the 289 seropositive cohort members. Each donor provided a peripheral blood sample, and peripheral blood mononuclear cells were used for TCR beta sequencing. The Qiagen DNeasy Blood Extraction Kit was used to extract genomic DNA from the blood cell samples. The junction carries 20 bases between V and J, which are trimmed by 4 bases and 4 bases respectively. CDR1 and CDR2 are read off the germline V gene as SGHRS and YFSETQ. The CDR3 goes from the cysteine to the phenylalanine over 17 residues. Only CDR3 DNA remains: 51 bases, in frame from the first base. To prepare the library, the immunoSEQ multiplex PCR assay was applied. A mixture of 60 forward primers for TCR Vbeta segments and 13 reverse primers for TCR Jbeta segments was used in the multiplex PCR. Amplification of the CDR3 region of rearranged TCR beta genes was performed with a multiplex PCR assay on genomic DNA. Amplified TCR beta libraries were sequenced as 87-base-pair reads on the Illumina HiSeq System. In the paper's pipeline: A later analysis counted about 80 million unique TCR beta chains across the approximately 700 repertoires, and some 11 million of these chains were shared by at least two donors. To remove PCR and sequencing errors, raw reads were error-corrected and collapsed into unique sequences using a nearest-neighbor algorithm that merged closely related sequences. V, D and J gene segments were assigned by aligning CDR3 sequences to IMGT reference sequences. For a sequence to be retained, at least a six-nucleotide match to both a V gene segment and a J gene segment was required. Rearrangements were called productive when the CDR3 lacked stop codons and stayed in frame with V and J; all others were non-productive. Following IMGT convention, CDR3 was defined as the stretch from the second conserved V-encoded cysteine up to the conserved J-encoded phenylalanine. In an earlier analysis of roughly 610 of the donors, sequences lacking an unambiguous match to a single V gene segment were excluded. In an earlier analysis of a few hundred of the donors, V segments were called functional above 56.7% productive rearrangements and were called segregating when the between-donor standard deviation exceeded 5%. A statistical classification framework was developed to diagnose cytomegalovirus status using the catalog of TCR beta chain sequences. A later analysis assigned V and J genes by comparing TCR nucleotide sequences with IMGT/GENE-DB human TR gene sequences. A later analysis assigned CDR3 sequences and most-parsimonious VDJ recombination scenarios with the TCRdist pipeline. In a later analysis, each TCR beta chain was defined by its CDR3 amino acid sequence together with its V-gene family, and reads lacking a unique V-gene family were excluded. To address suspected cross-contamination and a sequencing artifact, a later analysis removed approximately 600 highly shared, low-generation-probability nucleotide sequences. A later analysis calculated a clonal expansion index for each public chain from normalized within-repertoire ranks of inferred template counts. In a later analysis, generation probabilities were computed with a VDJ recombination model fitted to out-of-frame rearrangements, and the resulting probabilities were checked against IGoR. In a later analysis, TCR-TCR, TCR-HLA and TCR-CMV co-occurrence was scored with hypergeometric tests, and a repertoire-size bias correction was applied to TCR pairs. A later analysis estimated false discovery rates by permuting HLA or CMV assignments 20 times. A later analysis grouped co-occurring TCRs with DBSCAN, adding TCRdist sequence similarity when clustering within HLA-allele-positive subsets. Co-occurrence clustering excluded repertoires with fewer than 30,000 or more than 120,000 public chains, plus five with anomalous nucleotide sharing. Entries here come from immuneACCESS through TCRdb and include only in-frame sequences with V and J called. Some clones fail to appear in such tables; in the studies checked, an unresolved V gene covers under half of the shortfall, and the cause of the remainder is unknown. V, J and clone size derive from that table, while D and trimming were established from the DNA sequence. This sample gives 90,000 to 130,000 clones in total; 79% of them show up just once. 2.5% to 3% of the sample goes to the ten largest clones.

This sequence was found in a woman aged 18-29 years in good health and CMV-seropositive. The specimen sequenced was PBMCs. Rearrangement joined TRBV5-1 to TRBJ2-2, and TRBD2 may be the D gene, going by 6 matching bases. The CDR3 region has the sequence CASSKVADSAGTGELFF. The bases read TGCGCCAGCAGCAAGGTAGCCGACTCAGCGGGCACCGGGGAGCTGTTTTTT.